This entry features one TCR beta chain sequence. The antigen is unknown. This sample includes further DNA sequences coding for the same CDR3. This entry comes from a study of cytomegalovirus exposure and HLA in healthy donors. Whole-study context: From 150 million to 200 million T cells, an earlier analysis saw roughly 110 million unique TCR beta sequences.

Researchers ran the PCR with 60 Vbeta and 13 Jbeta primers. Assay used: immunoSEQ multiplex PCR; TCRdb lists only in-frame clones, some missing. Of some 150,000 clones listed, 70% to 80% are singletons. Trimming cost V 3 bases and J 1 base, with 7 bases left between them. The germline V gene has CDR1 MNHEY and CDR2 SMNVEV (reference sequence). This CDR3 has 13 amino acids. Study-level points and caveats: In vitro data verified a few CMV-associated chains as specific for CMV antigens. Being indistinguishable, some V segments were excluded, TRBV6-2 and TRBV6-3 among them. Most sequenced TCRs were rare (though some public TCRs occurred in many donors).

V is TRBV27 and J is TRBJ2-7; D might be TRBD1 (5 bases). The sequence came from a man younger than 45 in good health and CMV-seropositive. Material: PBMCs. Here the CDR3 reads CASSLAGSYEQYF. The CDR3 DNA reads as TGTGCCAGCAGTTTGGCAGGGTCCTACGAGCAGTACTTC.